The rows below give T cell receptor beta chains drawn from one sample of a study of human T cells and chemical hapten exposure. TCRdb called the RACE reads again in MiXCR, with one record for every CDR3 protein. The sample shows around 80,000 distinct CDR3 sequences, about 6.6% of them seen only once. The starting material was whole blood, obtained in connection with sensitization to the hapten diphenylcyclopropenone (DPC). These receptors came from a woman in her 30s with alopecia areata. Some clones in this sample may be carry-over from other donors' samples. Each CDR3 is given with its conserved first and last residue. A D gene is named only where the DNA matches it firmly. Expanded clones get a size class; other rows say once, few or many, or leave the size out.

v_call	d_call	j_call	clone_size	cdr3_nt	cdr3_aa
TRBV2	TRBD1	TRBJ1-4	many	TGTGCCAGCAGGGACAGGGGGCGAACTAATGAAAAACTGTTTTTT	CASRDRGRTNEKLFF
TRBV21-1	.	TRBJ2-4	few	TGTGCCAGCAGGGGACCGGACAGACTAGCCAAAAACATTCAGTACTTC	CASRGPDRLAKNIQYF
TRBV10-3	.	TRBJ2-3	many	TGTGCCATCAGTACCAGCACAGATACGCAGTATTTT	CAISTSTDTQYF
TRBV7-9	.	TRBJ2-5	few	TGTGCCAGCAGCTGGGGCGGACAGGAGACCCAGTACTTC	CASSWGGQETQYF
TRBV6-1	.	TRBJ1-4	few	TGTGCCAGCAGTCCCGGGACATCCATATTTGAAAAACTGTTTTTT	CASSPGTSIFEKLFF
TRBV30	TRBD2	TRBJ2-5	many	TGTGCCTGGAGTTGGACTAGCGGGGGTGTAGAGACCCAGTACTTC	CAWSWTSGGVETQYF
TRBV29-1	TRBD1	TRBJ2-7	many	TGCAGCACCACCGGGACAGGGGGTTCCTACGAGCAGTACTTC	CSTTGTGGSYEQYF
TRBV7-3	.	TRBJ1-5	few	TGTGCCAGCAGCTTAACGGCAGATAATCAGCCCCAGCATTTT	CASSLTADNQPQHF
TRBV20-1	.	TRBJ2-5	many	TGCAGTGCTAGAGAGGCTAGCACAGAGACCCAGTACTTC	CSAREASTETQYF
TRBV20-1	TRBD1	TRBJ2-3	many	TGCAGTGCTAGGCCAAACAGGGGAAACGCAGATACGCAGTATTTT	CSARPNRGNADTQYF
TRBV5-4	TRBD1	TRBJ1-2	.	TGTGCCAGCAAAGCCGGGACAGGGAGTCACTATGGCTACACCTTC	CASKAGTGSHYGYTF
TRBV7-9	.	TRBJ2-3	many	TGTGCCAGCAGCTTAGGACGGCCGTCACTCCGCAAGACAGCACTTGACGAGGGTACGCAGTATTTT	CASSLGRPSLRKTALDEGTQYF
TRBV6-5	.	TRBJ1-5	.	TGTGCCAGCAGAGGGACACTAAATCAGCCCCAGCATTTT	CASRGTLNQPQHF
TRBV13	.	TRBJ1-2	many	TGTGCCAGCAGCTTAAGGGGAGGACAGAGATTCAGAGCTAACTATGGCTACACCTTC	CASSLRGGQRFRANYGYTF
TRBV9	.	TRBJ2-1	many	TGTGCCAGCAGGTCCGACGGGAGAGCGCAGTTCTTC	CASRSDGRAQFF
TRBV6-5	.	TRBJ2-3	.	TGTGCCAGCAGTTCCCGGGGTCCCTACCTACCGTCTAGCACAGATACGCAGTATTTT	CASSSRGPYLPSSTDTQYF
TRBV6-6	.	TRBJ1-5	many	TGTGCCAGCAATCCCCGACAGGCTAGCAATCAGCCCCAGCATTTT	CASNPRQASNQPQHF
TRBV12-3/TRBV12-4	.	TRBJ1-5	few	TGTGCCAGCAGTCGGGACGACAATCAGCCCCAGCATTTT	CASSRDDNQPQHF
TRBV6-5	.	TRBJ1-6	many	TGTGCCAGCAGTTACCAACAGGGCCCCAATTCACCCCTCCACTTT	CASSYQQGPNSPLHF
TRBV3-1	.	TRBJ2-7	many	TGTGCCAGCAGTTCCAGGGCCCAGGAGCTGGACAACGAGCAGTACTTC	CASSSRAQELDNEQYF